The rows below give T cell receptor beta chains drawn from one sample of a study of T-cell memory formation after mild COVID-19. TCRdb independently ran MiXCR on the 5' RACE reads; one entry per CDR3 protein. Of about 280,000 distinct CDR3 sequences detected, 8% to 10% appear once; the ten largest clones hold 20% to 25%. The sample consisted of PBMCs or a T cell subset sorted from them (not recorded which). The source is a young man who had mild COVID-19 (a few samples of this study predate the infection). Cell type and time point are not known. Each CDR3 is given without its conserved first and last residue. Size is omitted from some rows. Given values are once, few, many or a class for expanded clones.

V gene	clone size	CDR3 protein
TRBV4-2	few	ASSQELFGLAGTDTQY
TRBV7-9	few	ASIQTGGARNTIY
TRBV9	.	ASSGPGLVNEQY
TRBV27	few	ASSLSSEWGPQH
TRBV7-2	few	ASSLGGFPEAF
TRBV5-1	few	ASSLEVGPQETQY
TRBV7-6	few	ASSPLPSGNTIY
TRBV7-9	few	ASSLSEGPEAF
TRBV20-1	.	SARGQVGSYEQY
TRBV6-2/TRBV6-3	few	ASSTRTGAYEQY
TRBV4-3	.	ASSQQSTGYNEQF
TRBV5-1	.	ASSWGTGHYGYT
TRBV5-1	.	ASSSLPGQGSEQY
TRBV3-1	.	ASSQDLLHPGTEAF
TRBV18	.	ASSPLPLAGTDTQY
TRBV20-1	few	SAWGVEARPTDTQY
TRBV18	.	ASSPRGAGPTDTQY
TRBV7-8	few	ASSLITPSSYEQY
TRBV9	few	ASSVVQGDEQF
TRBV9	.	ASSVEAGAWRETQY
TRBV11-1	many	ASSRSGTGQETQY
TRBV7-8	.	ASSSEIFGANVLT
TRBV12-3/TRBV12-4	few	ASSSGLMNTEAF
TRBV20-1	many	SARAGTGGWNTGELF
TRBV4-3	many	ASSQGGRTDTQY
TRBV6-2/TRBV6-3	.	ASTPGFGPGELF
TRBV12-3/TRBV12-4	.	ASRRGRLANTGELF
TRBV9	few	ASSPFQGTDTQY
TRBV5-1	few	ASSLPLDYNSPLH
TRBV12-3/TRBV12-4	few	ASRPGGLNTEAF
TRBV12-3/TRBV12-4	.	ASSFRWDTQY
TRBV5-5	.	ASSFMGAGVGETQY
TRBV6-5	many	ASSYGHNTGELF
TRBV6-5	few	ASSYSAGREAF
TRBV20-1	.	SAPTTSGGPNEQY
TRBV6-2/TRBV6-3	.	ASSPWIDRINEQY
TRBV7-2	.	ASSNTAGASYNEQF
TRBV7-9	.	ASSAKTGAGTDTQY
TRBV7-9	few	ASSLAPGGAQETQY
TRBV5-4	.	ASSGGPSPRVT
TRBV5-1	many	ASSWMPGLGRVFAAGELF
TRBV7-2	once	ASSKTSGYSGYEQY
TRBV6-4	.	ASRAREANEQF
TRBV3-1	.	ASSQYLSSYNEQF
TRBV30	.	ACPRRERGSPLH
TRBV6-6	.	ASREQGREQY
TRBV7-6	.	ASSFDRSSSYNSPLH
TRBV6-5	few	ASRSIPGNTIY
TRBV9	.	ASSVGPSGRAGDEQF